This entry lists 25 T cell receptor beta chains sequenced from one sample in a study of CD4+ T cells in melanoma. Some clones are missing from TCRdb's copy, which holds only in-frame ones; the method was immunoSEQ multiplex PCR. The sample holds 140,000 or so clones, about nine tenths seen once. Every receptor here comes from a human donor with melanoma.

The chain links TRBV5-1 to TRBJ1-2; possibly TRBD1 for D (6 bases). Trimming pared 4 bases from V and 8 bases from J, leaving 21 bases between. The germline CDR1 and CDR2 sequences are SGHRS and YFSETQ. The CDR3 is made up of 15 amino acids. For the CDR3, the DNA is TGCGCCAGCAGCGAAAAAACAGGGCCCGGGTGGGGCTACACCTTC. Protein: CASSEKTGPGWGYTF. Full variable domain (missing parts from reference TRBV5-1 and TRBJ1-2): KAGVTQTPRYLIKTRGQQVTLSCSPISGHRSVSWYQQTPGQGLQFLFEYFSETQRNKGNFPGRFSGRQFSNSRSEMNVSTLELGDSALYLCASSEKTGPGWGYTFGSGTRLTVV.

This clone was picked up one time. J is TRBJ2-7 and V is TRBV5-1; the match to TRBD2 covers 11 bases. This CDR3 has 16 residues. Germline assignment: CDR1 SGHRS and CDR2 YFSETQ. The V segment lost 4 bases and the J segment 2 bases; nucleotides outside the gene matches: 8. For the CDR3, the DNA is TGCGCCAGCAGCGCCTACTCTAGCGGGGGGACCTACGAGCAGTACTTC. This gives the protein CASSAYSSGGTYEQYF.

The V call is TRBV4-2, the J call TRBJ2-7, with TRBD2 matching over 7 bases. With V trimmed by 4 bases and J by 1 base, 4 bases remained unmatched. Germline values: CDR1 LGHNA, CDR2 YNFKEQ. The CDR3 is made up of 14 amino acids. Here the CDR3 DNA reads TGTGCCAGCAGCCGGGGGGGGGAATCCTACGAGCAGTACTTC. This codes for CASSRGGESYEQYF.

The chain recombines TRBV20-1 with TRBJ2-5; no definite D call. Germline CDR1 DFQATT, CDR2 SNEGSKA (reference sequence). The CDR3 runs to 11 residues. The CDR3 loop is CSARDQETQYF. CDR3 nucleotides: TGCAGCGCCCGGGACCAAGAGACCCAGTACTTC.

Here the CDR3 reads CASSSAEGADTQYF. DNA for the CDR3: TGTGCCAGCAGCTCGGCGGAGGGGGCAGATACGCAGTATTTT. This chain connects TRBV5-4 to TRBJ2-3; D possibly uses TRBD1 or TRBD2 (6 bases each). V lost 3 bases and J lost 4, with 12 bases in between. Germline V CDR1 and CDR2: SGHNT, YYREEE (reference sequence). The CDR3 is made up of 14 amino acids.

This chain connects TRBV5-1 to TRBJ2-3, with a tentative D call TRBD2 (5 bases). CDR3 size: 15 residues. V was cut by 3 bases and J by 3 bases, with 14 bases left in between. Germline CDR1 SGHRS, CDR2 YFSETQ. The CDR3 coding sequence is TGCGCCAGCAGCTGGCGGGTTTCAGGAACAGATACGCAGTATTTT. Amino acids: CASSWRVSGTDTQYF.

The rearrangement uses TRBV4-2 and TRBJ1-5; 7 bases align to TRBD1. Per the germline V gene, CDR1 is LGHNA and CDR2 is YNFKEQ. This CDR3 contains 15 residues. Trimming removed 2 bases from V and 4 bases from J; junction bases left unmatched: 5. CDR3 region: CASSQTDRNNQPQHF. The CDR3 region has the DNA TGTGCCAGCAGCCAAACGGACAGGAATAATCAGCCCCAGCATTTT.

The CDR3 loop is CASSPVDGGGRYGYTF. The CDR3, as DNA: TGTGCCAGCAGCCCCGTTGACGGGGGGGGAAGATATGGCTACACCTTC. The chain has TRBV7-8 and TRBJ1-2; weak D call: TRBD1 (5 bases). With 5 bases removed from V and 5 bases from J, the gap between germline ends came to 21 bases. CDR3 size: 16 residues. The V gene's germline CDR1 is SGHVS and CDR2 FQNEAQ.

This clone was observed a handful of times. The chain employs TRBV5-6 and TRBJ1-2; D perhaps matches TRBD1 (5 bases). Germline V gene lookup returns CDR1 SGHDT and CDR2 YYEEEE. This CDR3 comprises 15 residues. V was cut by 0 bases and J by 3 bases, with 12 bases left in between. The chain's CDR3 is CASSLVWGTDYGYTF. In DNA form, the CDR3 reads TGTGCCAGCAGCTTGGTATGGGGGACCGACTATGGCTACACCTTC.

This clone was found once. The CDR3 coding sequence is TGCGCCAGCCGGCTGGGGCCCGACTATGGCTACACCTTC. Translated: CASRLGPDYGYTF. The chain uses TRBV5-1 and TRBJ1-2, with D tentatively TRBD1 (5 bases). Trimming removed 7 bases at V and 3 bases at J, with 13 bases between. The germline V gene encodes CDR1 SGHRS and CDR2 YFSETQ. The CDR3 contains 13 residues.

The CDR3 spells CASSVGSYEETQYF. CDR3 bases: TGTGCCAGCAGCGTAGGTTCATACGAAGAGACCCAGTACTTC. The V call is TRBV9, the J call TRBJ2-5; D uncertain. Germline V gives CDR1 SGDLS, CDR2 YYNGEE. The length of the CDR3 is 14 residues. V lost 0 bases and J lost 3, with 9 bases in between.

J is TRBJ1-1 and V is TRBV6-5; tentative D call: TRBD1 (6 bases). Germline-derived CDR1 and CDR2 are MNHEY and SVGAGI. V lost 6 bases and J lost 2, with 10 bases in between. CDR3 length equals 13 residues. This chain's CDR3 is CASRTDSNTEAFF. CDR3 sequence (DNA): TGTGCCAGCAGGACGGACAGTAACACTGAAGCTTTCTTT.

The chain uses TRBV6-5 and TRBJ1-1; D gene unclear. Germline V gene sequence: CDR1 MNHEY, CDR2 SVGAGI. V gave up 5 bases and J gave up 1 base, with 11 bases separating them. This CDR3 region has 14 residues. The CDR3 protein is CASSPERKNTEAFF. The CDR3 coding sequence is TGTGCCAGCAGTCCCGAGAGGAAGAACACTGAAGCTTTCTTT.

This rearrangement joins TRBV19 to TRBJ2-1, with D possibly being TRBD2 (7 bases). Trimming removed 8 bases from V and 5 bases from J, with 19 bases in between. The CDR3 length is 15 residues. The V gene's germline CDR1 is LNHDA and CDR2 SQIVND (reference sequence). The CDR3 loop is CASCRGARLNNEQFF. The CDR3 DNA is TGTGCCAGTTGTCGGGGGGCCCGCCTCAACAATGAGCAGTTCTTC.

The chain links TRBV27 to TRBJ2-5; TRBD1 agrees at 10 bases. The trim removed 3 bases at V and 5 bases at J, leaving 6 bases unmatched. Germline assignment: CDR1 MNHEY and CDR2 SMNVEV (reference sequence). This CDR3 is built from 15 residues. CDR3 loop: CASSFAGQGRETQYF. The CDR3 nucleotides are TGTGCCAGCAGTTTCGCGGGACAGGGGCGGGAGACCCAGTACTTC.

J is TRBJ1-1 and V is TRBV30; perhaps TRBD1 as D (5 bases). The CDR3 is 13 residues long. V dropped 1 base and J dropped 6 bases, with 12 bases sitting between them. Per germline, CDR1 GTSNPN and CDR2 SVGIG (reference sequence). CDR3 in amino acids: CAWSDPTVPEAFF. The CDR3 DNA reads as TGTGCCTGGAGTGACCCGACAGTCCCTGAAGCTTTCTTT.

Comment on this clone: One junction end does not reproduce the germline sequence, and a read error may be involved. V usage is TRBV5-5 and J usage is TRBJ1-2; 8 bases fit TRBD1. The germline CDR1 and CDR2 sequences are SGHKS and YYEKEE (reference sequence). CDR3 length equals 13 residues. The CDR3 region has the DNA TGTGCCACCAGCAGGACAGGGCTTTATGGCTACACCTTC. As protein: CATSRTGLYGYTF.

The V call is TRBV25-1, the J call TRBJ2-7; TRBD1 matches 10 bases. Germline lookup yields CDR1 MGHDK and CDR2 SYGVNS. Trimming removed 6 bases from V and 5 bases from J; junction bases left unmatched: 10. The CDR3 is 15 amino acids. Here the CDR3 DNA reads TGTGCCAGCAGCGCCCCGGGACAGGGGTTCCACGAGCAGTACTTC. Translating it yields CASSAPGQGFHEQYF.

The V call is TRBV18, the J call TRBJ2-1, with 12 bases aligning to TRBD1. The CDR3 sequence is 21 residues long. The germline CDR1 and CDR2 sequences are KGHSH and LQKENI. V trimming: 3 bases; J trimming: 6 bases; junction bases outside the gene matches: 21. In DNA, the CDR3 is TGTGCCAGCTCACCCCGTCCGGGACAGGGGGCGCAAGTGGGACGGGGCAATGAGCAGTTCTTC. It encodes CASSPRPGQGAQVGRGNEQFF.

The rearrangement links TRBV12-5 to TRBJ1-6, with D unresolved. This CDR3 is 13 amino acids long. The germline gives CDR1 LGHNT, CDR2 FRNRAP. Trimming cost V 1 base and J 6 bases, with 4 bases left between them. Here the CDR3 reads CASGLAGNSPLHF. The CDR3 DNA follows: TGTGCTAGTGGTTTGGCGGGTAATTCACCCCTCCACTTT.

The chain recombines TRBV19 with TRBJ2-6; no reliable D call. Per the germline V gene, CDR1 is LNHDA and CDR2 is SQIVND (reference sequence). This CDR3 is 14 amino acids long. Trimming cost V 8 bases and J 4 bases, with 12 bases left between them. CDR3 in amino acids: CASGNIPGANVLTF. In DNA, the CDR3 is TGTGCCAGTGGGAACATTCCCGGGGCCAACGTCCTGACTTTC.

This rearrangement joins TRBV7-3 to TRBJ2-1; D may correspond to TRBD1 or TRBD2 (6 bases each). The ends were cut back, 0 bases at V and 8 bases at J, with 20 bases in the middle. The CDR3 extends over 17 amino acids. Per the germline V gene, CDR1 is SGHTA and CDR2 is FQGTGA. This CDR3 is CASSLTSGAGTGYEQFF. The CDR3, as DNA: TGTGCCAGCAGCTTAACATCGGGGGCGGGGACGGGCTATGAGCAGTTCTTC.

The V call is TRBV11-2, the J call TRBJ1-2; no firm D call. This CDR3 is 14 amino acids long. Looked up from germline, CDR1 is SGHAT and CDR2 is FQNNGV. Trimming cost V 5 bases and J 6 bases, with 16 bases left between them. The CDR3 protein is CASSQPRRGNGYTF. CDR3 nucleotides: TGTGCCAGCAGCCAACCCAGAAGAGGGAATGGCTACACCTTC. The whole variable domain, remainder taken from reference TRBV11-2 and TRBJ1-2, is EAGVAQSPRYKIIEKRQSVAFWCNPISGHATLYWYQQILGQGPKLLIQFQNNGVVDDSQLPKDRFSAERLKGVDSTLKIQPAKLEDSAVYLCASSQPRRGNGYTFGSGTRLTVV.

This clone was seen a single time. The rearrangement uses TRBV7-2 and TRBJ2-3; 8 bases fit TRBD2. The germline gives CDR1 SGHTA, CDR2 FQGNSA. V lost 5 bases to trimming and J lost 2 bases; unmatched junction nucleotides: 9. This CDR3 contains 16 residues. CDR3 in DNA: TGTGCCAGCAGCGGGACTAGTCTGGGGACCACAGATACGCAGTATTTT. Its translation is CASSGTSLGTTDTQYF.

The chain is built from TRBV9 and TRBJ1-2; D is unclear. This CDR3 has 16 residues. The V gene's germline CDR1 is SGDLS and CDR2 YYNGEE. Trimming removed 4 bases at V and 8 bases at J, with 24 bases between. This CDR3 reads CASSTQPQSPNWGYTF. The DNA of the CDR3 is TGTGCCAGCAGCACCCAGCCCCAGAGCCCCAACTGGGGCTACACCTTC.